The 8 T cell receptor beta chains presented below share a single source sample, sequenced in a study of T cells in Graves' hyperthyroidism and ophthalmopathy (dated by TCRdb to between 2019 and 2020). Library preparation employed multiplex PCR. Sequenced on an Illumina HiSeq 2000. Amplification of TCR beta CDR3 regions was carried out from RNA transcripts. For the first round of RT-PCR on the TCR CDR3, the HTBI primer set was used together with the Qiagen OneStep RT-PCR kit. The raw public data were reprocessed by TCRdb itself: fastp quality trimming at Q25, MiXCR clonotype calling, in-frame beta chains only. Each CDR3 protein appears once, grouped with its most common genes and DNA. This sample has roughly 660,000 distinct CDR3 sequences in its table, and 17% of those were observed once. Around a sixth of the sample rests with the top ten. Sequenced material: blood. The receptors here all came from a middle-aged man with Graves' hyperthyroidism.

This clonotype turned up a few times. This sequence joins TRBV2 and TRBJ1-5; D possibly corresponds to TRBD1 (5 bases). V dropped 6 bases and J dropped 7 bases, with 19 bases sitting between them. Germline CDR1 is SNHLY and CDR2 is FYNNEI. CDR3 length: 15 residues. The CDR3 coding sequence is TGTGCCAGCAGGCTGGGGCTTCTTCTAGGCCAGCCCCAGCATTTT. It specifies CASRLGLLLGQPQHF.

The chain couples TRBV10-1 to TRBJ2-6; TRBD2 is a possible D gene (6 bases). Germline CDR1 and CDR2: WNHNN and SYGVQD (reference sequence). Trimming shortened V by 5 bases and J by 0 bases, and 17 bases separated the two germline ends. The CDR3 is 18 residues long. CDR3 loop: CASSPRGSGFSGANVLTF. The CDR3 nucleotides read TGCGCCAGCAGTCCCCGGGGTAGCGGTTTCTCTGGGGCCAACGTCCTGACTTTC.

Comment on this clonotype: A junction boundary mismatches the germline segment, possibly from a read error. The V call is TRBV4-1, the J call TRBJ2-5; 9 bases fit TRBD1. This CDR3 is 17 amino acids long. Per the germline V gene, CDR1 is MGHRA and CDR2 is YSYEKL. CDR3: CASSPNTGTGFQETQDF. Here the CDR3 DNA reads TGCGCCAGCAGCCCAAACACCGGGACAGGGTTTCAAGAGACCCAGGACTTC.

The sample holds many counts of this clonotype. The chain combines TRBV7-2 with TRBJ2-7; 8 positions match TRBD2. V lost 1 base and J lost 4; bases outside the gene matches: 6. The germline V gene encodes CDR1 SGHTA and CDR2 FQGNSA. This CDR3 comprises 15 residues. The CDR3 DNA is TGTGCCAGCAGCTTAGTTCGGGAGGGCCTTTACGAGCAGTACTTC. It specifies CASSLVREGLYEQYF.

This clonotype was recorded at least ten times. V is TRBV6-1 and J is TRBJ2-3, with 12 bases that match TRBD2. The CDR3 spans 16 residues. Germline-derived CDR1 and CDR2 are MNHNS and SASEGT. Trimming took 5 bases from V and 3 from J; bases not matched to a gene: 6. CDR3 region: CASSTPLAGGTDTQYF. The CDR3 DNA reads as TGTGCCAGCAGTACCCCCCTAGCGGGAGGGACAGATACGCAGTATTTT.

This clonotype came up many times. The chain has TRBV7-8 and TRBJ1-1; tentatively, D is TRBD1 (6 bases). The germline gives CDR1 SGHVS, CDR2 FQNEAQ. This CDR3 comprises 15 residues. The V and J ends lost 4 bases and 10 bases respectively, with 22 bases between them. CDR3 DNA: TGTGCCAGCAGCTCCCTAGGGAGGGGGAGGATCGCAGCTTTCTTT. It is translated as CASSSLGRGRIAAFF. The whole variable domain, remainder taken from reference TRBV7-8 and TRBJ1-1, is GAGVSQSPRYKVAKRGQDVALRCDPISGHVSLFWYQQALGQGPEFLTYFQNEAQLDKSGLPSDRFFAERPEGSVSTLKIQRTQQEDSAVYLCASSSLGRGRIAAFFGQGTRLTVV.

This clonotype has at least ten counts. The genes are TRBV11-2 and TRBJ2-5; maybe TRBD2 (5 bases). The CDR3 spans 15 residues. The germline V gene encodes CDR1 SGHAT and CDR2 FQNNGV. Deletions cut 5 bases from V and 2 bases from J, with 15 bases between. The CDR3 sequence: CASSRVWRTQETQYF. CDR3 DNA sequence: TGTGCCAGCAGCCGCGTGTGGCGGACTCAAGAGACCCAGTACTTC.

This clonotype has ten or more counts. The gene calls are TRBV29-1 and TRBJ1-1; D ambiguous. This CDR3 has 12 residues. The germline CDR1 and CDR2 sequences are SQVTM and ANQGSEA. Trimming stripped 4 bases from V and 0 bases from J, with 6 bases between. The CDR3 bases are TGCAGCGTTGTTAGTGTGAACACTGAAGCTTTCTTT. The encoded protein is CSVVSVNTEAFF.